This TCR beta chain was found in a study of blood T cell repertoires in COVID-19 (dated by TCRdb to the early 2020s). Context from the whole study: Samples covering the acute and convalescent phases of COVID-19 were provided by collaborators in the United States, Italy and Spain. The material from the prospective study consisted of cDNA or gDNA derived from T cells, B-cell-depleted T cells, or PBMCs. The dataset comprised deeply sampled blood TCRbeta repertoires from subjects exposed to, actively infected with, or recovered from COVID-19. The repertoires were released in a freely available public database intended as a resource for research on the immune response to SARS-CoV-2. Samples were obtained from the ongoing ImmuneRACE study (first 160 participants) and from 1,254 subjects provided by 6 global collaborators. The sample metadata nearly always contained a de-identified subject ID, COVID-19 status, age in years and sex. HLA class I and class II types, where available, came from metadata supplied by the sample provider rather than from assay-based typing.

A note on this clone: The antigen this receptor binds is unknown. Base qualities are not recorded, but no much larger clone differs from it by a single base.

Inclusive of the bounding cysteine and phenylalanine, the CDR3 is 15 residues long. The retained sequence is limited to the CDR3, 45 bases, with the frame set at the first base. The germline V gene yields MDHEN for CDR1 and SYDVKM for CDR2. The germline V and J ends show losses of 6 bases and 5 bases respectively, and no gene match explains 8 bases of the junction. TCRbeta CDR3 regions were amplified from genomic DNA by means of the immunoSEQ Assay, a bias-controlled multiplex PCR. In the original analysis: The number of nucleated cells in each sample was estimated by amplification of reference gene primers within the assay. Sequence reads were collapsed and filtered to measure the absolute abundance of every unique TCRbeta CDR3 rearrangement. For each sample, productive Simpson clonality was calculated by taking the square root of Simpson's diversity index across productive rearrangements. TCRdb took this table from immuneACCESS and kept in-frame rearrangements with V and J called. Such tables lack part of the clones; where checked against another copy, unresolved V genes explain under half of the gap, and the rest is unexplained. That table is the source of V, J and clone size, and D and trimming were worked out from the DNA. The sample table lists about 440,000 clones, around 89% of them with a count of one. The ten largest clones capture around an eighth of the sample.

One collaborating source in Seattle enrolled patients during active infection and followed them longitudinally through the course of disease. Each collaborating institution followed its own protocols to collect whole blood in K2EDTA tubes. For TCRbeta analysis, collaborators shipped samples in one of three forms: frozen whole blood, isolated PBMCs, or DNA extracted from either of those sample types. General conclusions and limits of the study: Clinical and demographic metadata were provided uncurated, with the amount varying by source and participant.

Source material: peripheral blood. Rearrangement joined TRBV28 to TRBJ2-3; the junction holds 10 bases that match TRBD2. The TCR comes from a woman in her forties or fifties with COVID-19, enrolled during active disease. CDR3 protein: CASSISGGRRDTQYF. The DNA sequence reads TGTGCCAGCAGCATTAGCGGGGGGCGGAGAGATACGCAGTATTTT.